This passage covers 25 T cell receptor beta chains from one sample sequenced in a study of T cell repertoires in cytomegalovirus infection. TCRdb used MiXCR to reprocess the reads, holding one entry per CDR3 protein. This table has 200,000 to 300,000 distinct CDR3 sequences, approximately 6.7% appearing once. The source material was PBMCs. Every receptor here comes from a human donor in good health (CMV status not recorded). Some clones in this sample may be carry-over from other donors' samples.

The genes are TRBV7-9 and TRBJ2-7; a possible D gene is TRBD1 (6 bases). The germline CDR1 and CDR2 sequences are SEHNR and FQNEAQ (reference sequence). This CDR3 spans 14 amino acids. V was trimmed by 5 bases and J by 2 bases, leaving 13 bases between them. CDR3 nucleotide sequence: TGTGCCAGCAGCCTCTACGGACAGCCCTACGAGCAGTACTTC. Translation: CASSLYGQPYEQYF.

The chain is built from TRBV28 and TRBJ1-4; 7 bases match TRBD1. The CDR3 is 15 residues long. Looked up from germline, CDR1 is MDHEN and CDR2 is SYDVKM. V lost 5 bases, J lost 8 bases, and 11 bases stayed unmatched. CDR3 sequence (DNA): TGTGCCAGCAGTCTCCCGGCAGGGGGAACCGAAAAACTGTTTTTT. Translation: CASSLPAGGTEKLFF.

The sample holds many counts of this clonotype. The V call is TRBV20-1, the J call TRBJ2-1; tentatively, D is TRBD2 (7 bases). This CDR3 is built from 12 residues. Between the trimmed V and J ends, which lost 6 bases and 8 bases, there was a span of 14 bases. Germline V gene lookup returns CDR1 DFQATT and CDR2 SNEGSKA (reference sequence). The CDR3 region is CSASQGGDEQFF. DNA for the CDR3: TGCAGTGCCAGCCAAGGGGGGGATGAGCAGTTCTTC.

The table lists this clonotype with a few counts. The chain recombines TRBV4-1 with TRBJ2-3; D is tentatively TRBD1 or TRBD2 (5 bases each). The germline V gene has CDR1 MGHRA and CDR2 YSYEKL. V was shortened by 4 bases and J by 6 bases, with 14 bases between the two germline ends. This CDR3 is built from 14 residues. For the CDR3, the DNA is TGCGCCAGCAGCCCGGGACCGCTGATGGATACGCAGTATTTT. Translating gives CASSPGPLMDTQYF.

This clonotype was detected many times. The rearrangement links TRBV20-1 to TRBJ2-1; D is uncertain. Trimming removed 0 bases at V and 8 bases at J, with 11 bases between. Germline values: CDR1 DFQATT, CDR2 SNEGSKA (reference sequence). The CDR3 runs to 13 residues. In nucleotides, the CDR3 is TGCAGTGCTAGAGATCCGGTGGCCGATGAGCAGTTCTTC. It specifies CSARDPVADEQFF.

This clonotype was seen a handful of times. This chain links TRBV15 with TRBJ2-2; D might be TRBD1 (6 bases). V lost 8 bases and J lost 1, with 8 bases in between. This CDR3 has 13 residues. Germline values: CDR1 LNHNV, CDR2 YYDKDF (reference sequence). The DNA of the CDR3 is TGTGCCACCGGGGGACAGAACACCGGGGAGCTGTTTTTT. Amino acids: CATGGQNTGELFF. Filled out from reference TRBV15 and TRBJ2-2, the complete variable domain reads DAMVIQNPRYQVTQFGKPVTLSCSQTLNHNVMYWYQQKSSQAPKLLFHYYDKDFNNEADTPDNFQSRRPNTSFCFLDIRSPGLGDTAMYLCATGGQNTGELFFGEGSRLTVL.

This clonotype was seen at least ten times. The chain is built from TRBV28 and TRBJ1-1; a possible D gene is TRBD1 (5 bases). Trimming stripped 7 bases from V and 4 bases from J, with 13 bases between. CDR3 length equals 13 residues. Germline lookup yields CDR1 MDHEN and CDR2 SYDVKM. CDR3 protein: CASIPRTRTEAFF. The CDR3 DNA follows: TGTGCCAGCATCCCCCGGACACGCACTGAAGCTTTCTTT.

This clonotype came up a few times. The J gene is TRBJ1-6, the V gene TRBV20-1; 9 positions agree with TRBD1. The CDR3 covers 14 residues. The germline V gene encodes CDR1 DFQATT and CDR2 SNEGSKA (reference sequence). After removal of 3 bases from V and 7 bases from J, the junction contained 4 bases not matched to a gene. The chain's CDR3 is CSASITGGNSPLHF. CDR3 in DNA: TGCAGTGCTAGTATCACAGGGGGCAATTCACCCCTCCACTTT.

This clonotype occurred many times. The chain uses TRBV29-1 and TRBJ1-2; 7 nucleotides line up with TRBD1. The germline CDR1 and CDR2 sequences are SQVTM and ANQGSEA. The CDR3 contains 13 residues. Losses at the gene ends were 2 bases for V and 8 bases for J; bases not matched to a gene: 8. CDR3 in DNA: TGCAGCGTTGAACCCGGACAGGTCGGCGGCTACACCTTC. Translating it yields CSVEPGQVGGYTF. Using reference TRBV29-1 and TRBJ1-2 for the parts outside the CDR3, the full variable domain is SAVISQKPSRDICQRGTSLTIQCQVDSQVTMMFWYRQQPGQSLTLIATANQGSEATYESGFVIDKFPISRPNLTFSTLTVSNMSPEDSSIYLCSVEPGQVGGYTFGSGTRLTVV.

This clonotype was recorded a few times. The chain is built from TRBV29-1 and TRBJ2-2; 11 bases map to TRBD2. In germline, CDR1 is SQVTM, CDR2 ANQGSEA. V lost 4 bases, J lost 0 bases, and 10 bases stayed unmatched. This CDR3 is 18 amino acids long. The CDR3 DNA is TGCAGCGTTGCCACTAGCGGGGGACCATCAACGAACACCGGGGAGCTGTTTTTT. It translates to CSVATSGGPSTNTGELFF.

This clonotype was recorded many times. V gene TRBV5-6 combines with J gene TRBJ1-1; D is ambiguous. V lost 1 base and J 3 bases, leaving 10 bases between the germline ends. This CDR3 is built from 14 residues. Germline loops: CDR1 SGHDT, CDR2 YYEEEE. CDR3 in DNA: TGTGCCAGCAGCTTGTATCGCAGAGACACTGAAGCTTTCTTT. It is translated as CASSLYRRDTEAFF. Filled out from reference TRBV5-6 and TRBJ1-1, the complete variable domain reads DAGVTQSPTHLIKTRGQQVTLRCSPKSGHDTVSWYQQALGQGPQFIFQYYEEEERQRGNFPDRFSGHQFPNYSSELNVNALLLGDSALYLCASSLYRRDTEAFFGQGTRLTVV.

This clonotype was recorded at least ten times. The chain is built from TRBV12-3 or TRBV12-4 and TRBJ1-4, with D possibly being TRBD1 (6 bases). Trimming left V 1 base short and J 10 bases short, with 22 bases between. The length of the CDR3 is 17 residues. CDR3 sequence: CASSLDLGGLQQGKLFF. In nucleotides, the CDR3 is TGTGCCAGCAGTTTAGATCTAGGGGGGCTTCAACAGGGAAAACTGTTTTTT.

In its sample, this clonotype was seen many times. The V call is TRBV2, the J call TRBJ2-1; a possible D gene is TRBD2 (5 bases). There are 13 residues in the CDR3. Trimming shortened V by 7 bases and J by 8 bases, and 15 bases separated the two germline ends. CDR1 and CDR2 from the germline V gene are SNHLY and FYNNEI. The DNA of the CDR3 is TGTGCCAGCATCGCGGAGGTCGTCCATGAGCAGTTCTTC. Translating it yields CASIAEVVHEQFF.

This clonotype was observed many times. This rearrangement joins TRBV7-9 to TRBJ1-5, with D perhaps matching TRBD1 (5 bases). In germline, CDR1 is SEHNR, CDR2 FQNEAQ (reference sequence). The CDR3 loop spans 15 amino acids. The ends were cut back, 1 base at V and 6 bases at J, with 13 bases in the middle. The CDR3 protein is CASSLGGEVGQPQHF. The CDR3 region has the DNA TGTGCCAGCAGCTTAGGAGGGGAGGTCGGTCAGCCCCAGCATTTT.

This clonotype was recorded at least ten times. The rearrangement joins TRBV28 to TRBJ2-5, with 11 nucleotides matching TRBD2. The CDR3 loop spans 15 amino acids. Germline lookup yields CDR1 MDHEN and CDR2 SYDVKM. V shed 4 bases and J 2 bases; nucleotides not matched to a gene: 3. This CDR3 is CASSWGLAEQETQYF. The CDR3 DNA reads as TGTGCCAGCAGTTGGGGACTAGCGGAACAAGAGACCCAGTACTTC.

This clonotype showed up many times. The gene calls are TRBV11-2 and TRBJ2-3; 8 positions match TRBD2. The germline V gene has CDR1 SGHAT and CDR2 FQNNGV. Germline trimming cut 6 bases from V and 0 bases from J; bases unmatched to any gene: 5. The CDR3 contains 15 residues. The CDR3: CASRAKRGSTDTQYF. CDR3 in DNA: TGTGCCAGCAGGGCGAAGCGGGGGAGCACAGATACGCAGTATTTT.

This clonotype appeared many times. V is TRBV28 and J is TRBJ1-2; 7 positions agree with TRBD1. The CDR3 consists of 12 residues. V shed 10 bases and J 4 bases; nucleotides not matched to a gene: 6. Germline assignment: CDR1 MDHEN and CDR2 SYDVKM. CDR3 bases: TGTGCCACCGGGGACAGTTTCTATGGCTACACCTTC. Encoded protein: CATGDSFYGYTF.

This clonotype was counted at least ten times. The V call is TRBV19, the J call TRBJ2-2; the D is unclear. Between the trimmed V and J ends, which lost 5 bases and 1 base, there was a span of 14 bases. CDR1 and CDR2 from the germline V gene are LNHDA and SQIVND (reference sequence). CDR3 size: 16 residues. The CDR3 spells CASSPRAAVNTGELFF. The CDR3, as DNA: TGTGCCAGTAGTCCCCGGGCCGCAGTGAACACCGGGGAGCTGTTTTTT.

As regards this clonotype: The CDR3 end shows no conserved phenylalanine or tryptophan, and so a read error is likely. The rearrangement uses TRBV29-1 and TRBJ1-1, with D perhaps TRBD1 (6 bases). The V and J ends lost 7 bases and 0 bases respectively, with 12 bases between them. Per germline, CDR1 SQVTM and CDR2 ANQGSEA. The CDR3 consists of 13 residues. The DNA of the CDR3 is TGCAGCGCCGCAGGGGACCTGAACACTGAAGCTTTCCTT. Residues: CSAAGDLNTEAFL.

This clonotype was seen many times. This sequence joins TRBV7-2 and TRBJ2-7, with 11 bases matching TRBD1. J lost 3 bases, V lost 2 bases, and 9 bases had no gene match. Germline V gene lookup returns CDR1 SGHTA and CDR2 FQGNSA. This CDR3 region has 17 residues. The CDR3 nucleotides are TGTGCCAGCAGCTTATGGGCCGGGACAGGGGGACACTACGAGCAGTACTTC. Its translation is CASSLWAGTGGHYEQYF.

The sample holds many counts of this clonotype. The chain carries TRBV6-6 and TRBJ2-5; 8 bases match TRBD1. The CDR3 loop spans 14 amino acids. Trimming removed 6 bases from V and 2 bases from J; junction bases left unmatched: 5. The germline V gene encodes CDR1 MNHNY and CDR2 SVGAGI (reference sequence). This chain's CDR3 is CASRPRTGQETQYF. The CDR3 DNA sequence: TGTGCCAGCAGACCTCGGACAGGGCAAGAGACCCAGTACTTC.

Ten or more counts support this clonotype. This chain uses TRBV7-2 with TRBJ2-7; D is perhaps TRBD1 (6 bases). The CDR3 loop spans 11 amino acids. V lost 3 bases and J lost 6, with 6 bases in between. Per germline, CDR1 SGHTA and CDR2 FQGNSA. The CDR3 is CASSLGAEQYF. The CDR3 DNA follows: TGTGCCAGCAGCTTGGGGGCCGAGCAGTACTTC.

On this clonotype itself: Germline is not matched at one junction end, which may reflect a read error. The chain uses TRBV6-2 or TRBV6-3 and TRBJ2-1; D gene unclear. This CDR3 comprises 16 residues. Germline V CDR1 and CDR2: MNHEY, SVGEGT. The CDR3 here is CASSYAEPSSYNEQFF. The CDR3 nucleotides read TGTGCCAGCAGTTACGCGGAACCGAGCTCCTACAATGAACAGTTCTTC.

The chain employs TRBV5-6 and TRBJ1-2; no clear D. The CDR3 contains 12 residues. Germline V gives CDR1 SGHDT, CDR2 YYEEEE. V was cut by 5 bases and J by 6 bases, with 11 bases left in between. The CDR3 nucleotides are TGTGCCAGCAGGAGGTTTCCGCATGGCTACACCTTC. It translates to CASRRFPHGYTF.

This clonotype was counted at least ten times. CDR3 sequence reads: CASSLVRGPYEQYF. CDR3 in DNA: TGTGCCAGCAGCTTAGTCAGGGGTCCCTACGAGCAGTACTTC. The V call is TRBV7-2, the J call TRBJ2-7, with TRBD1 as a possible D gene (6 bases). The CDR3 consists of 14 residues. The germline V gene has CDR1 SGHTA and CDR2 FQGNSA. Trimming removed 1 base from V and 2 bases from J, with 9 bases in between.